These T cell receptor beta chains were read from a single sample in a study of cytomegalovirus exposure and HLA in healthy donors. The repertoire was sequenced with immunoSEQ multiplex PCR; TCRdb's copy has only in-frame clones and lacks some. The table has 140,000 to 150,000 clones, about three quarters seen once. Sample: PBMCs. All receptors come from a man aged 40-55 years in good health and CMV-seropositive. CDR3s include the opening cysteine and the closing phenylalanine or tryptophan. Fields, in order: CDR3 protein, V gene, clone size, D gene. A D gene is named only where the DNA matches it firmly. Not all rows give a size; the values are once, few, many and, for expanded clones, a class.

cdr3_aa: CSAIGDLQETQYF
v_call: TRBV29-1
clone_size: -
d_call: -

cdr3_aa: CSVRQEGEKLFF
v_call: TRBV29-1
clone_size: -
d_call: -

cdr3_aa: CASSEGPGNQPQHF
v_call: TRBV2
clone_size: -
d_call: -

cdr3_aa: CASSPYRGPNTGELFF
v_call: TRBV7-7
clone_size: -
d_call: TRBD1

cdr3_aa: CASKAGGSTDTQYF
v_call: TRBV6-5
clone_size: -
d_call: TRBD2

cdr3_aa: CATSVGSNYGYTF
v_call: TRBV15
clone_size: -
d_call: -

cdr3_aa: CASSPRLAGGPYTGELFF
v_call: TRBV9
clone_size: once
d_call: TRBD2

cdr3_aa: CASSLGDSPYEQYF
v_call: TRBV28
clone_size: -
d_call: TRBD1

cdr3_aa: CASSQGKTGAEEAFF
v_call: TRBV4-2
clone_size: few
d_call: TRBD1

cdr3_aa: CASSRPGLLRNEQFF
v_call: TRBV27
clone_size: -
d_call: -

cdr3_aa: CASSPWTSGGEQYF
v_call: TRBV5-4
clone_size: -
d_call: TRBD2

cdr3_aa: CASSLEVSHRAYEQYF
v_call: TRBV5-5
clone_size: -
d_call: -

cdr3_aa: CASSFNTGNNQPQHF
v_call: TRBV7-9
clone_size: -
d_call: -

cdr3_aa: CASSRVANVLTF
v_call: TRBV11-2
clone_size: -
d_call: -

cdr3_aa: CASSIGFRQFNTGELFF
v_call: TRBV19
clone_size: -
d_call: -

cdr3_aa: CASSPLVRAEQYF
v_call: TRBV4-3
clone_size: -
d_call: -

cdr3_aa: CASSLGTSAYEQYF
v_call: TRBV7-6
clone_size: -
d_call: TRBD2

cdr3_aa: CASSLEGQAREKLFF
v_call: TRBV5-4
clone_size: -
d_call: TRBD1

cdr3_aa: CARTGEKAYEQYF
v_call: TRBV2
clone_size: -
d_call: TRBD1

cdr3_aa: CASSLISGGIQYF
v_call: TRBV7-2
clone_size: -
d_call: -

cdr3_aa: CASSTLAVTYEQYF
v_call: TRBV28
clone_size: once
d_call: TRBD2

cdr3_aa: CASSGLAGGNEQFF
v_call: TRBV6-4
clone_size: -
d_call: TRBD2

cdr3_aa: CASRNYQETQYF
v_call: TRBV25-1
clone_size: once
d_call: -

cdr3_aa: CASQTGSQETQYF
v_call: TRBV5-1
clone_size: -
d_call: -

cdr3_aa: CASSPTVLHTYTQYF
v_call: TRBV6-5
clone_size: -
d_call: -

cdr3_aa: CASSFLPMRTEAFF
v_call: TRBV27
clone_size: -
d_call: -

cdr3_aa: CASSWAGQILTGELFF
v_call: TRBV6-5
clone_size: few
d_call: -